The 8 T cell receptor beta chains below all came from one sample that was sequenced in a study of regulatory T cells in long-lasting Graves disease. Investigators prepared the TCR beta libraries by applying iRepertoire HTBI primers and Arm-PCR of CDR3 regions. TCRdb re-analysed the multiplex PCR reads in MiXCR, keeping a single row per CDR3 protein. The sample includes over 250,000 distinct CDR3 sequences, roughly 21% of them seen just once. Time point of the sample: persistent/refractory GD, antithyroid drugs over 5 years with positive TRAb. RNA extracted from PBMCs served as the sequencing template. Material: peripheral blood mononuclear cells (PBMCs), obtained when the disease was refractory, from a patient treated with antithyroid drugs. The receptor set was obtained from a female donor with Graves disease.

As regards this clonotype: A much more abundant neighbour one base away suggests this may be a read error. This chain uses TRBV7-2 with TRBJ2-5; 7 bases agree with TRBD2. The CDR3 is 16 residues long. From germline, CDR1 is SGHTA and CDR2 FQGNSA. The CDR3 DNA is TGTGGCAGCAGCTTAGCTTCGGGGGAGGGCTGGGAGACCCAGTACTTC. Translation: CGSSLASGEGWETQYF.

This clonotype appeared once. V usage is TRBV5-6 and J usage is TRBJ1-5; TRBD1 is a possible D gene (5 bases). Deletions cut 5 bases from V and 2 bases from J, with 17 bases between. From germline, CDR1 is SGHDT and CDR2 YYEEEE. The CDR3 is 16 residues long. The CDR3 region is CASRGAETWGNQPQHF. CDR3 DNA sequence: TGTGCCAGCAGAGGGGCGGAAACCTGGGGCAATCAGCCCCAGCATTTT.

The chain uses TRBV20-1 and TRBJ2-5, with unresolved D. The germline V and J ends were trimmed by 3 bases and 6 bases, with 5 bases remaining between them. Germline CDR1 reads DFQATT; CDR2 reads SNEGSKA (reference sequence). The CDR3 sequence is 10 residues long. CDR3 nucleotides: TGCAGTGCTAGGTTTAAGACCCAGTACTTC. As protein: CSARFKTQYF.

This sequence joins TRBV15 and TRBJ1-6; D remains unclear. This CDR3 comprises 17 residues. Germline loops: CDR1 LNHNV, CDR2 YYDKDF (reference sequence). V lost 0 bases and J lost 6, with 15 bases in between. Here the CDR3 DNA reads TGTGCCACCAGCAGAGACCCCCCAGGAGGCGGTAATTCACCCCTCCACTTT. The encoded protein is CATSRDPPGGGNSPLHF.

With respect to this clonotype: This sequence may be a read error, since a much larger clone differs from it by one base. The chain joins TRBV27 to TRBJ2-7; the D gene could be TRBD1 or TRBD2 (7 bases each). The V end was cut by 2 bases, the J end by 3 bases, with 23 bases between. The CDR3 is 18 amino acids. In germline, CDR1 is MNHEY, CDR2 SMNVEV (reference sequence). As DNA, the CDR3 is TGTGCCAGCAGTTTACTGGACCCCAGGGGGGGGGGCCGCTACGAGCAGTACTTC. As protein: CASSLLDPRGGGRYEQYF.

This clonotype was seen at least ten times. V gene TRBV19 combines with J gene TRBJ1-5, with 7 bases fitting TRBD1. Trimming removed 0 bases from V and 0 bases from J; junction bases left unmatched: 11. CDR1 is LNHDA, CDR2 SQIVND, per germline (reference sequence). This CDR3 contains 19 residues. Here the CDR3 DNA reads TGTGCCAGTAGTATAGATCGACAGGGAGGTCGGTATAGCAATCAGCCCCAGCATTTT. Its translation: CASSIDRQGGRYSNQPQHF.

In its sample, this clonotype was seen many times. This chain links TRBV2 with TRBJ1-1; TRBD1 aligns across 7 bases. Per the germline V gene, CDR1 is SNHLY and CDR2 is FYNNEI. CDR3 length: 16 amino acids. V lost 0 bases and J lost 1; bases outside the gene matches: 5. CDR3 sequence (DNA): TGTGCCAGCAGTGAAGCCGTCGGGACAGAGAACACTGAAGCTTTCTTT. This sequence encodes CASSEAVGTENTEAFF.

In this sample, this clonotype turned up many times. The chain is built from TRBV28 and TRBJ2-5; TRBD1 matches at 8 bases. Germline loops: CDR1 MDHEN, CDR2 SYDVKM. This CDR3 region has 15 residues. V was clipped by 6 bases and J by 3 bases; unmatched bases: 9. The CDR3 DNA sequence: TGTGCCAGCAGCCAACCGGGACAGGTCGAAGAGACCCAGTACTTC. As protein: CASSQPGQVEETQYF.